The 20 T cell receptor beta chains reported below all come from one sample, sequenced in a study of blood T cell repertoires in COVID-19. The assay was immunoSEQ multiplex PCR, and TCRdb's table has in-frame clones only and misses some. The data contain more than 55,000 clones, 70% to 75% of them seen just once; the ten biggest clones take up roughly 13%. Sequencing used peripheral blood. The receptors were sampled from a woman in her seventies with acute or convalescent COVID-19.

This chain joins TRBV2 and TRBJ1-6, with TRBD1 matching over 8 bases. V lost 4 bases and J lost 5; bases outside the gene matches: 10. This CDR3 has 17 residues. Per the germline V gene, CDR1 is SNHLY and CDR2 is FYNNEI. For the CDR3, the DNA is TGTGCCAGCAGTGTCACCTTTGACAGGGGACATAATTCACCCCTCCACTTT. Translating gives CASSVTFDRGHNSPLHF.

The chain employs TRBV2 and TRBJ2-1; TRBD2 aligns across 9 bases. CDR3 length equals 11 residues. CDR1 SNHLY and CDR2 FYNNEI come from the germline V gene. J lost 14 bases, V lost 4 bases, and 3 bases had no gene match. The CDR3 loop reads CASSGGGAEFF. The CDR3 coding sequence is TGTGCCAGCAGTGGCGGGGGGGCAGAGTTCTTC.

The J gene is TRBJ1-1, the V gene TRBV7-9; D may be TRBD1 (6 bases). V lost 2 bases and J 2 bases, leaving 9 bases between the germline ends. Germline V gene data show CDR1 as SEHNR and CDR2 as FQNEAQ (reference sequence). The CDR3 spans 14 residues. CDR3 nucleotides: TGTGCCAGCAGCTTAACAGGGCTAAACACTGAAGCTTTCTTT. Its protein is CASSLTGLNTEAFF.

The chain joins TRBV7-2 to TRBJ2-1; TRBD1 matches at 8 bases. The CDR3 length is 16 residues. Trimming at V came to 5 bases and at J to 2 bases, leaving 8 bases not matched to a gene. Germline CDR1 is SGHTA and CDR2 is FQGNSA. The CDR3 spells CASSRAGGYTYNEQFF. The CDR3 DNA sequence: TGTGCCAGCAGCAGAGCAGGGGGCTATACCTACAATGAGCAGTTCTTC.

V usage is TRBV10-2 and J usage is TRBJ2-1; possibly TRBD1 for D (6 bases). Germline CDR1 and CDR2: WSHSY and SAAADI. The CDR3 spans 14 residues. V gave up 10 bases and J gave up 3 bases, with 16 bases separating them. In nucleotides, the CDR3 is TGCGCCACCAGACAGGCCCTTAACTACAATGAGCAGTTCTTC. Residues: CATRQALNYNEQFF.

V is TRBV29-1 and J is TRBJ1-2; unclear D gene. In germline, CDR1 is SQVTM, CDR2 ANQGSEA. The CDR3 is 14 amino acids. Trimming cost V 4 bases and J 4 bases, with 16 bases left between them. The CDR3 loop is CSVAPGDTIYGYTF. DNA of the CDR3: TGCAGCGTTGCCCCCGGGGATACAATCTATGGCTACACCTTC. Full variable domain (remainder filled in from reference TRBV29-1 and TRBJ1-2): SAVISQKPSRDICQRGTSLTIQCQVDSQVTMMFWYRQQPGQSLTLIATANQGSEATYESGFVIDKFPISRPNLTFSTLTVSNMSPEDSSIYLCSVAPGDTIYGYTFGSGTRLTVV.

The chain links TRBV5-1 to TRBJ2-3; 15 bases agree with TRBD2. Germline assignment: CDR1 SGHRS and CDR2 YFSETQ. The CDR3 runs to 17 residues. V was pared by 4 bases and J by 8 bases, with 11 bases of the junction left unmatched. CDR3 bases: TGCGCCAGCAGCCCCGGGGGACTAGCGGGGGGCCGGGGTACGCAGTATTTT. Translating it yields CASSPGGLAGGRGTQYF.

The chain combines TRBV7-9 with TRBJ1-6; D is uncertain. The length of the CDR3 is 14 residues. Trimming took 1 base from V and 6 from J, leaving 7 bases between them. The germline V gene encodes CDR1 SEHNR and CDR2 FQNEAQ (reference sequence). As DNA, the CDR3 is TGTGCCAGCAGCTTAGAACGGGGTAATTCACCCCTCCACTTT. Translating it yields CASSLERGNSPLHF.

The genes are TRBV6-6 and TRBJ2-1, with 12 bases that match TRBD2. The CDR3 extends over 19 amino acids. Germline CDR1 is MNHNY and CDR2 is SVGAGI (reference sequence). The ends lost 5 bases at V and 3 bases at J; junction bases unmatched: 14. Here the CDR3 reads CASSPLAGTSGGNYNEQFF. The CDR3 nucleotides are TGTGCCAGCAGTCCTCTGGCGGGTACTAGCGGGGGGAACTACAATGAGCAGTTCTTC.

This chain links TRBV5-1 with TRBJ2-5; 8 bases agree with TRBD1. Trimming removed 7 bases from V and 5 bases from J; junction bases left unmatched: 13. The germline CDR1 and CDR2 sequences are SGHRS and YFSETQ. The CDR3 totals 15 residues. The CDR3 bases are TGCGCCAGCCGACCGGGACAGGCCAATCGGGAGACCCAGTACTTC. Its translation is CASRPGQANRETQYF.

The chain combines TRBV5-1 with TRBJ1-4, with 7 bases matching TRBD1. Germline trimming cut 3 bases from V and 2 bases from J; bases unmatched to any gene: 7. The length of the CDR3 is 16 residues. Germline V CDR1 and CDR2: SGHRS, YFSETQ. The DNA for the CDR3 is TGCGCCAGCAGCTCACAGGGGCAAGGGACTAATGAAAAACTGTTTTTT. Protein: CASSSQGQGTNEKLFF. The full variable domain, completed using reference TRBV5-1 and TRBJ1-4, is KAGVTQTPRYLIKTRGQQVTLSCSPISGHRSVSWYQQTPGQGLQFLFEYFSETQRNKGNFPGRFSGRQFSNSRSEMNVSTLELGDSALYLCASSSQGQGTNEKLFFGSGTQLSVL.

The J gene is TRBJ1-5, the V gene TRBV27, with 8 positions matching TRBD1. V lost 3 bases to trimming and J lost 3 bases; unmatched junction nucleotides: 4. The CDR3 contains 15 residues. Germline V gene sequence: CDR1 MNHEY, CDR2 SMNVEV (reference sequence). The CDR3 protein is CASSLAGGFNQPQHF. CDR3 coding DNA: TGTGCCAGCAGTTTGGCAGGGGGCTTCAATCAGCCCCAGCATTTT.

The V gene is TRBV6-1, the J gene TRBJ1-5, with 9 bases fitting TRBD1. V was clipped by 3 bases and J by 7 bases; unmatched bases: 10. The CDR3 is 16 residues long. Germline-derived CDR1 and CDR2 are MNHNS and SASEGT. CDR3 DNA sequence: TGTGCCAGCAGTGAGAATTCGGGACAGGGACGGCAGCCCCAGCATTTT. This translates into CASSENSGQGRQPQHF.

The gene calls are TRBV30 and TRBJ2-1; a possible D gene is TRBD2 (6 bases). There are 15 residues in the CDR3. Germline values: CDR1 GTSNPN, CDR2 SVGIG (reference sequence). V was trimmed by 5 bases and J by 8 bases, leaving 22 bases between them. CDR3 amino acids: CAWGVGAGYLYEQFF. CDR3 in DNA: TGTGCCTGGGGCGTGGGAGCGGGTTATTTGTATGAGCAGTTCTTC.

The V call is TRBV19, the J call TRBJ1-1, with 7 bases matching TRBD1. CDR1 and CDR2 (germline): LNHDA, SQIVND (reference sequence). The V gene end was trimmed by 5 bases and the J gene end by 4 bases; junction bases not matched to a gene: 13. This CDR3 has 16 residues. CDR3 protein: CASSARRPQGGTEAFF. Written as DNA, the CDR3 is TGTGCCAGTAGTGCCCGACGTCCCCAGGGGGGCACTGAAGCTTTCTTT.

V is TRBV11-2 and J is TRBJ1-1; a possible D gene is TRBD1 (6 bases). Trimming pared 4 bases from V and 4 bases from J, leaving 16 bases between. The CDR3 is 15 amino acids. From germline, CDR1 is SGHAT and CDR2 FQNNGV. Written as DNA, the CDR3 is TGTGCCAGCAGCTCTTACAGGGACCACAGCACTGAAGCTTTCTTT. It encodes CASSSYRDHSTEAFF.

This clone was counted a single time. The V gene is TRBV7-9, the J gene TRBJ2-2, with 10 positions matching TRBD2. The junction had 7 bases not matched to a gene; V was cut back by 5 bases and J by 4 bases. The CDR3 is made up of 16 amino acids. The V gene's germline CDR1 is SEHNR and CDR2 FQNEAQ (reference sequence). CDR3 amino acids: CASSRTGLAVTGELFF. The CDR3 DNA reads as TGTGCCAGCAGCCGAACTGGACTAGCGGTCACCGGGGAGCTGTTTTTT. Filled out from reference TRBV7-9 and TRBJ2-2, the complete variable domain reads DTGVSQNPRHKITKRGQNVTFRCDPISEHNRLYWYRQTLGQGPEFLTYFQNEAQLEKSRLLSDRFSAERPKGSFSTLEIQRTEQGDSAMYLCASSRTGLAVTGELFFGEGSRLTVL.

The genes are TRBV5-1 and TRBJ2-3; 8 bases map to TRBD1. Trimming cost V 7 bases and J 1 base; bases outside gene matches: 5. This CDR3 is 14 amino acids long. Germline-derived CDR1 and CDR2 are SGHRS and YFSETQ. The CDR3 region is CASDKGQGTDTQYF. CDR3 DNA: TGCGCCAGCGATAAGGGACAGGGCACAGATACGCAGTATTTT.

This chain links TRBV5-1 with TRBJ2-1; 10 positions agree with TRBD2. The CDR3 runs to 17 residues. Germline loops: CDR1 SGHRS, CDR2 YFSETQ. V lost 2 bases to trimming and J lost 5 bases; unmatched junction nucleotides: 10. The CDR3, as DNA: TGCGCCAGCAGCTTCCGCCCTAGCGGGGGACCTGACAATGAGCAGTTCTTC. Protein: CASSFRPSGGPDNEQFF.

The count of this clone is one. V and J are TRBV6-5 and TRBJ2-1, with 9 bases that match TRBD1. The CDR3 has 15 amino acids. Germline assignment: CDR1 MNHEY and CDR2 SVGAGI. V lost 6 bases and J lost 7; bases outside the gene matches: 10. This CDR3 is CASRGTGWGENEQFF. CDR3 DNA sequence: TGTGCCAGCAGGGGGACAGGGTGGGGAGAAAATGAGCAGTTCTTC.